The 30 T cell receptor beta chains listed next were all sequenced from one sample in a study of tumor-infiltrating lymphocytes in primary liver carcinoma. Reverse transcription of about 500 ng total RNA with a constant-region primer produced TCR beta cDNA. ARM-PCR, slightly modified, supplied the TCR beta libraries through three nested multiplex PCR rounds. Rounds one and two of PCR, each of roughly 10 cycles, were primed with TRBV1-TRBV30 forward primers and a C-beta reverse primer. A single record per CDR3 protein comes from TCRdb applying MiXCR to the multiplex PCR reads. The sample has about 200,000 distinct CDR3 sequences, around four fifths seen once; the top ten hold roughly 20%. Co-extraction of both nucleic acids (RNA and DNA) used about 19-33 mg of unsorted bulk tissue. Sequencing input: tumor tissue from primary liver carcinoma. Source of these receptors: a man aged 35 to 55 with primary liver carcinoma and hepatitis B virus infection.

This clonotype was seen repeatedly, ten times or more. The V and J genes are TRBV29-1 and TRBJ2-1, with 13 bases fitting TRBD2. Trimming at V came to 5 bases and at J to 9 bases, leaving 13 bases not matched to a gene. CDR1 and CDR2 (germline): SQVTM, ANQGSEA. The CDR3 contains 16 residues. The CDR3 here is CSVRTSGRGFLSEQFF. DNA of the CDR3: TGCAGCGTTAGGACTAGCGGGAGAGGATTTTTGAGTGAGCAGTTCTTC.

A note on this clonotype: The junction departs from the called germline gene at one end, perhaps through a read error. The chain has TRBV5-4 and TRBJ2-7; a possible D gene is TRBD1 (6 bases). Germline CDR1 reads SGHNT; CDR2 reads YYREEE (reference sequence). This CDR3 has 14 amino acids. The CDR3 loop is CASSSRDIPYEQYF. The CDR3 nucleotides read TGTGCCAGCAGCTCAAGGGACATTCCCTACGAGCAGTATTTC.

Comments on this clonotype: This likely comes from a read error, as the CDR3 has no conserved phenylalanine or tryptophan at its end. The DNA is left out, because the CDR3 cannot be placed on it with certainty; the CDR3 is given as TCRdb lists it. The gene calls are TRBV5-4 and TRBJ2-1. The CDR3 length equals 12 residues, ends included. The germline V gene encodes CDR1 SGHNT and CDR2 YYREEE (reference sequence). CDR3 loop: CASSSSYNELFL.

In the case of this clonotype: Relative to the germline gene, one junction end is altered; a read error may explain this. The chain couples TRBV5-1 to TRBJ2-7, with D tentatively TRBD1 or TRBD2 (5 bases each). The CDR3 contains 15 residues. Germline V gene lookup returns CDR1 SGHRS and CDR2 YFSETQ. CDR3: CASSLEGTTSVEQYF. In DNA, the CDR3 is TGCGCCAGCAGCTTGGAGGGGACGACCAGCGTCGAGCAGTATTTC.

Comment on this clonotype: No conserved phenylalanine or tryptophan ends this CDR3, so it is likely a read error. This chain joins TRBV5-4 and TRBJ2-1; D unresolved. Per the germline V gene, CDR1 is SGHNT and CDR2 is YYREEE (reference sequence). The V gene lost 0 bases and the J gene lost 6 bases, with 10 bases spanning the gap. This CDR3 is 14 amino acids long. CDR3 sequence reads: CASSLESHINEQFI. Written as DNA, the CDR3 is TGTGCCAGCAGCTTGGAATCCCATATCAATGAGCAGTTCATC.

This clonotype was detected ten times or more. The chain has TRBV4-1 and TRBJ2-3; 9 bases align to TRBD1. V shed 2 bases and J 4 bases; nucleotides not matched to a gene: 7. Germline lookup yields CDR1 MGHRA and CDR2 YSYEKL. This CDR3 region has 16 residues. This CDR3 is CASSQLTGGMSDTQYF. CDR3 DNA sequence: TGCGCCAGCAGCCAACTGACAGGGGGTATGTCAGATACGCAGTATTTT.

Turning to this clonotype: Germline is not matched at one junction end, which may reflect a read error. V gene TRBV6-6 combines with J gene TRBJ2-4, with D possibly matching TRBD1 (5 bases). CDR1 and CDR2 (germline): MNHNY, SVGAGI (reference sequence). This CDR3 has 17 amino acids. CDR3 sequence reads: CASSYSTSGIAKQIQYF. CDR3 DNA: TGTGCCAGTAGTTACTCGACGTCAGGGATCGCCAAACAAATTCAGTACTTC.

The V call is TRBV20-1, the J call TRBJ1-5; weak D call: TRBD1 (6 bases). CDR1 DFQATT and CDR2 SNEGSKA come from the germline V gene (reference sequence). The V and J ends lost 0 bases and 5 bases respectively, with 11 bases between them. The CDR3 loop spans 14 amino acids. The CDR3 region has the DNA TGCAGTGCTAGAGAGGGGGCTGGGGATCAGCCCCAGCATTTT. Translation: CSAREGAGDQPQHF.

The chain carries TRBV6-4 and TRBJ2-3; tentatively, D is TRBD2 (6 bases). Germline CDR1 reads MRHNA; CDR2 reads SNTAGT. The CDR3 totals 14 residues. V dropped 9 bases and J dropped 5 bases, with 18 bases sitting between them. This chain's CDR3 is CASSAVGGRDTQYF. The CDR3 coding sequence is TGTGCCAGTAGCGCGGTGGGGGGTAGAGATACGCAGTATTTT.

A word on this clonotype: The CDR3 does not end in the conserved phenylalanine or tryptophan, so this is likely a read error. The chain has TRBV5-6 and TRBJ2-3, with a weak D call TRBD1 (6 bases). This CDR3 comprises 14 residues. Germline V CDR1 and CDR2: SGHDT, YYEEEE. The chain's CDR3 is CASSNRAGTVTQYI. CDR3 DNA: TGTGCCAGCAGCAACAGGGCCGGTACAGTTACGCAGTATATT.

The V and J genes are TRBV7-9 and TRBJ1-1; D remains ambiguous. The CDR3 sequence is 16 residues long. V lost 3 bases to trimming and J lost 0 bases, with 14 bases between them. Germline V gives CDR1 SEHNR, CDR2 FQNEAQ (reference sequence). CDR3 loop: CASSLAWGSMNTEAFF. The CDR3 nucleotides read TGTGCCAGCAGCTTGGCATGGGGAAGTATGAACACTGAAGCTTTCTTT.

About this clonotype: At one end, the junction sequence differs from germline, possibly due to a read error. This sequence joins TRBV11-1 and TRBJ2-1, with D possibly being TRBD1 (5 bases). Germline CDR1 reads SGHAT; CDR2 reads FQDESV (reference sequence). The CDR3 covers 17 residues. The DNA of the CDR3 is TGTGCCGGCAGCTCAAACGCGATGAACAGGTTGTTTAATGAGCAGTTCTTC. Amino acids: CAGSSNAMNRLFNEQFF. The whole variable domain, remainder taken from reference TRBV11-1 and TRBJ2-1, is EAEVAQSPRYKITEKSQAVAFWCDPISGHATLYWYRQILGQGPELLVQFQDESVVDDSQLPKDRFSAERLKGVDSTLKIQPAELGDSAMYLCAGSSNAMNRLFNEQFFGPGTRLTVL.

Comments on this clonotype: A clone one base away is much larger, so this may be a read error. The chain links TRBV28 to TRBJ2-3; 9 bases fit TRBD1. This CDR3 has 15 amino acids. CDR1 and CDR2 from the germline V gene are MDHEN and SYDVKM. V shed 5 bases, J shed 4 bases, and the junction held 7 bases outside the gene matches. CDR3 bases: TGTGCCAGCAGTCTACAGGGGGCACGCTCAGATACGCAGTATTTT. This sequence encodes CASSLQGARSDTQYF.

In regard to this clonotype: This may come from a read error, since a much larger clone is one base off. The chain combines TRBV5-1 with TRBJ1-5, with 7 bases matching TRBD1. The CDR3 totals 15 residues. Per the germline V gene, CDR1 is SGHRS and CDR2 is YFSETQ. The CDR3 DNA reads as TGCGTCAGCAGCTTGTACCGGGACAGACATCAGCCCCAGCATTTT. Its translation is CVSSLYRDRHQPQHF.

About this clonotype: One junction end disagrees with the germline gene, perhaps due to a read error. This chain links TRBV6-6 with TRBJ1-1; no clear D. This CDR3 comprises 13 residues. From germline, CDR1 is MNHNY and CDR2 SVGAGI (reference sequence). The CDR3 is CTSSTVGTSEAFF. The DNA of the CDR3 is TGCACCAGCAGCACAGTGGGAACTAGTGAAGCTTTCTTT.

Concerning this clonotype itself: This may be a read error, as it is one base from a much larger clone. The J gene is TRBJ2-7, the V gene TRBV28; possible D gene TRBD2, 6 bases. Germline CDR1 and CDR2: MDHEN and SYDVKM. The CDR3 is made up of 15 amino acids. CDR3: CASSPPLGGPYEHYF. The CDR3, as DNA: TGTGCCAGCAGTCCACCCCTGGGAGGTCCTTACGAGCATTACTTC.

As to this clonotype: The junction shows a germline mismatch at one end, possibly a read error. The chain is built from TRBV29-1 and TRBJ2-3, with D tentatively TRBD1 or TRBD2 (5 bases each). The CDR3 spans 11 residues. Per the germline V gene, CDR1 is SQVTM and CDR2 is ANQGSEA. CDR3 nucleotides: TGCAGCGCGGGAAAGACAGATGCGCAGAATTTC. It codes for CSAGKTDAQNF.

This clonotype was counted a single time. With a much larger clone just one base away, this may be a read error. It is likely a read error, because the conserved phenylalanine at the end of the CDR3 is missing. The chain recombines TRBV7-3 with TRBJ2-7; D remains ambiguous. V lost 6 bases to trimming and J lost 1 base, with 7 bases between them. The CDR3 contains 12 residues. Germline-derived CDR1 and CDR2 are SGHTA and FQGTGA. CDR3 sequence reads: CASRYGSYEQYY. The CDR3 coding sequence is TGTGCCAGCAGGTACGGATCCTACGAGCAGTACTAC.

With regard to this clonotype: A read error is possible here, since a much larger clone lies one base away. This chain joins TRBV30 and TRBJ2-5, with D perhaps matching TRBD1 (6 bases). The CDR3 runs to 16 residues. Germline CDR1 and CDR2: GTSNPN and SVGIG (reference sequence). V shed 2 bases and J shed 1 base, with 17 bases lying between them. CDR3 in DNA: TGTGCCTGGAGTATCACAGGGCTGACGCCCCAAGAGACCCAGTACTTC. Encoded protein: CAWSITGLTPQETQYF.

The V and J genes are TRBV11-2 and TRBJ1-2; D is perhaps TRBD1 (5 bases). This CDR3 has 13 amino acids. The germline V gene encodes CDR1 SGHAT and CDR2 FQNNGV. Trimming took off 9 bases at V and 8 bases at J, with 19 bases between the two ends. The CDR3 is CASTFERAGGYTF. The CDR3, as DNA: TGTGCCAGTACCTTTGAGAGGGCAGGGGGCTACACCTTC.

Turning to this clonotype: Because it lacks the conserved phenylalanine or tryptophan at the end, this CDR3 is likely a read error. The chain couples TRBV11-1 to TRBJ2-7; 7 bases align to TRBD1. The length of the CDR3 is 13 residues. V shed 10 bases and J 3 bases; nucleotides not matched to a gene: 9. Germline loops: CDR1 SGHAT, CDR2 FQDESV (reference sequence). CDR3 DNA: TGTGCCACCAGGGGGAAGCGATTCTACGAGCAGTACTCC. Translation gives CATRGKRFYEQYS.

Turning to this clonotype: One end of the junction varies from germline; a read error may be responsible. J is TRBJ2-1 and V is TRBV5-4; TRBD2 agrees at 10 bases. Germline CDR1 reads SGHNT; CDR2 reads YYREEE (reference sequence). CDR3 length: 13 amino acids. DNA for the CDR3: TGTGTCAGCAGCCACCTAGCGGGAGATGAGCTGTTCTTC. Amino acid sequence: CVSSHLAGDELFF.

This clonotype was seen many times. CDR3 sequence: CASSLYGGSQPQHF. CDR3 nucleotides: TGTGCCAGCAGTTTATACGGCGGATCCCAGCCCCAGCATTTT. The chain links TRBV28 to TRBJ1-5, with D unresolved. The CDR3 is made up of 14 amino acids. Per the germline V gene, CDR1 is MDHEN and CDR2 is SYDVKM. V was shortened by 1 base and J by 7 bases, with 11 bases between the two germline ends. The variable domain in full, completed from reference TRBV28 and TRBJ1-5, reads DVKVTQSSRYLVKRTGEKVFLECVQDMDHENMFWYRQDPGLGLRLIYFSYDVKMKEKGDIPEGYSVSREKKERFSLILESASTNQTSMYLCASSLYGGSQPQHFGDGTRLSIL.

This clonotype has just one count. At one boundary the junction diverges from the germline segment, which might be a read error. CDR3: CDSSPRGVAGGRSEQFF. The CDR3 DNA is TGCGACAGCAGCCCCAGAGGGGTAGCGGGTGGACGTAGTGAGCAGTTCTTC. The V call is TRBV4-1, the J call TRBJ2-1; 7 nucleotides line up with TRBD2. The CDR3 is 17 residues long. Germline values: CDR1 MGHRA, CDR2 YSYEKL.

As for this clonotype: Germline and junction disagree at one end, which may indicate a read error. J is TRBJ2-3 and V is TRBV29-1; maybe TRBD1 (5 bases). Germline values: CDR1 SQVTM, CDR2 ANQGSEA. The CDR3 totals 14 residues. The CDR3 loop is CSFRKGAFTDTQYF. DNA of the CDR3: TGTAGCTTTAGGAAAGGGGCTTTCACAGATACGCAGTATTTT.

With regard to this clonotype: A junction end diverges from the germline sequence, so it may reflect a read error. The gene calls are TRBV19 and TRBJ2-1, with 8 positions matching TRBD2. The CDR3 runs 12 residues. Germline lookup yields CDR1 LNHDA and CDR2 SQIVND (reference sequence). CDR3 bases: TGTGCCTGTAGCGGGGTCCGGGGTGAGCAGTTCTTC. Its translation: CACSGVRGEQFF.

This clonotype appeared a few times. With a much larger clone just one base away, this may be a read error. V usage is TRBV10-3 and J usage is TRBJ1-1; D unresolved. This CDR3 is 16 amino acids long. Germline CDR1 and CDR2: ENHRY and SYGVKD. The CDR3, as DNA: TGTGCCATCAGTGAGTCGTGGACGGGCCCCAACACTGGAGCTTTCTTT. This sequence encodes CAISESWTGPNTGAFF.

This sequence joins TRBV5-6 and TRBJ2-5; D may be TRBD2 (5 bases). Germline CDR1 SGHDT, CDR2 YYEEEE. Trimming removed 0 bases at V and 13 bases at J, with 19 bases between. The CDR3 contains 14 residues. CDR3 protein: CASSLESSQETRYF. The CDR3 bases are TGTGCCAGCAGCTTGGAGTCTAGCCAAGAGACTCGGTACTTC.

The genes are TRBV4-1 and TRBJ2-7; 8 bases match TRBD1. The germline gives CDR1 MGHRA, CDR2 YSYEKL. V gave up 4 bases and J gave up 3 bases; unmatched junction bases: 14. This CDR3 comprises 17 residues. This chain's CDR3 is CASSRGGRQGLHYEQYF. DNA of the CDR3: TGCGCCAGCAGCCGAGGGGGACGACAGGGGCTCCACTACGAGCAGTACTTC.

The chain couples TRBV6-2 or TRBV6-3 to TRBJ2-6, with 10 bases lining up with TRBD2. The germline gives CDR1 MNHEY, CDR2 SVGEGT. The CDR3 has 18 amino acids. V was clipped by 5 bases and J by 0 bases; unmatched bases: 7. The chain's CDR3 is CASSTLAGWNSGANVLTF. For the CDR3, the DNA is TGTGCCAGCAGTACACTAGCGGGATGGAACTCTGGGGCCAACGTCCTGACTTTC.